The rows below give T cell receptor beta chains drawn from one sample of a study of T-cell memory formation after mild COVID-19. TCRdb recomputed calls from the 5' RACE reads with MiXCR, one row per CDR3 protein. Of fewer than 400,000 distinct CDR3 sequences detected, about a sixth appear once; the ten largest clones hold 20% to 25%. Sequencing was carried out using PBMCs or a T cell subset sorted from them (not recorded which). These receptors were taken from a man aged 18-30 years who had mild COVID-19 (a few samples of this study predate the infection). Cell type and time point are not known. The CDR3 runs from the conserved cysteine through the conserved F or W. D genes are given only for firm matches. Only part of the rows carry a size: once, few, many, or a class if the clone is expanded.

j_gene	d_gene	v_gene	abundance	CDR3aa	CDR3nt
TRBJ1-1	.	TRBV30	once	CAFATLYTEAFF	TGTGCCTTTGCCACCCTCTACACTGAAGCTTTCTTT
TRBJ2-5	.	TRBV30	few	CAWSIGGPETQYF	TGTGCCTGGAGTATCGGGGGTCCAGAGACCCAGTACTTC
TRBJ2-1	TRBD2	TRBV19	.	CASSIAGGSSYNEQFF	TGTGCCAGTAGTATAGCCGGCGGGAGCTCCTACAATGAGCAGTTCTTC
TRBJ1-1	.	TRBV10-3	few	CAIRGFGQHTEAFF	TGTGCCATCAGGGGTTTTGGGCAGCACACTGAAGCTTTCTTT
TRBJ2-5	TRBD2	TRBV7-6	.	CASSLASREGETQYF	TGTGCCAGCAGCTTAGCGAGCAGGGAGGGAGAGACCCAGTACTTC
TRBJ2-2	.	TRBV7-9	few	CASSFPSGQWNTGELFF	TGTGCCAGCAGCTTCCCCTCCGGACAGTGGAACACCGGGGAGCTGTTTTTT
TRBJ1-1	.	TRBV5-1	few	CASSFRGTTEAFF	TGCGCCAGCAGCTTTCGCGGGACCACTGAAGCTTTCTTT
TRBJ2-5	.	TRBV5-1	.	CASSPEGVGQETQYF	TGCGCCAGCAGCCCCGAGGGAGTAGGCCAAGAGACCCAGTACTTC
TRBJ2-2	.	TRBV21-1	.	CASPLSAGELFF	TGTGCCAGCCCCCTTTCCGCCGGGGAGCTGTTTTTT
TRBJ1-2	TRBD1	TRBV2	few	CASTTGGTNYGYTF	TGTGCCAGCACAACAGGGGGAACTAACTATGGCTACACCTTC
TRBJ2-2	TRBD1	TRBV4-3	.	CASSQEHFTGTGFTGELFF	TGCGCCAGCAGCCAGGAACACTTTACCGGGACAGGTTTCACCGGGGAGCTGTTTTTT
TRBJ2-1	TRBD1	TRBV7-9	.	CASSLKGTGNYNEQFF	TGTGCCAGCAGCTTAAAAGGGACAGGTAATTACAATGAGCAGTTCTTC
TRBJ2-7	.	TRBV2	.	CASSETGNPYEQYF	TGTGCCAGCAGTGAAACAGGGAACCCCTACGAGCAGTACTTC
TRBJ1-1	TRBD1	TRBV29-1	few	CSVEGQGESTEAFF	TGCAGCGTTGAAGGACAGGGGGAAAGCACTGAAGCTTTCTTT
TRBJ1-1	.	TRBV7-9	few	CASAPGTRNTEAFF	TGTGCCAGCGCCCCCGGGACACGGAACACTGAAGCTTTCTTT
TRBJ2-1	TRBD2	TRBV28	.	CASSPLGGGRYNEQFF	TGTGCCAGCAGTCCCCTGGGCGGGGGGCGTTACAATGAGCAGTTCTTC
TRBJ2-3	.	TRBV9	.	CASSVVGASPDTQYF	TGTGCCAGCAGCGTAGTCGGGGCTAGCCCCGATACGCAGTATTTT
TRBJ2-2	.	TRBV7-2	.	CASSSSRNPGTGELFF	TGTGCCAGCAGCTCATCCAGGAATCCAGGCACCGGGGAGCTGTTTTTT
TRBJ2-7	TRBD1	TRBV28	.	CASSPGQGSHEQYF	TGTGCCAGCAGCCCGGGACAGGGGTCGCACGAGCAGTACTTC
TRBJ1-3	.	TRBV20-1	once	CSARGTQKRDTIYF	TGCAGTGCTAGAGGGACGCAGAAACGGGACACCATATATTTT
TRBJ2-2	.	TRBV20-1	.	CSADRDTGELFF	TGCAGTGCAGACAGAGACACCGGGGAGCTGTTTTTT
TRBJ2-7	.	TRBV4-1	many	CASSQDQDKPSYEQYF	TGCGCCAGCAGCCAAGATCAAGACAAACCCTCCTACGAGCAGTACTTC
TRBJ1-2	.	TRBV4-2	few	CASSLTGDKGYYGYTF	TGTGCCAGCAGCCTCACGGGGGACAAGGGGTACTATGGCTACACCTTC
TRBJ2-1	.	TRBV14	few	CASTSFGEEQFF	TGTGCCAGCACTAGCTTTGGGGAAGAGCAGTTCTTC
TRBJ2-1	.	TRBV11-2	few	CASSFLVLHANNEQFF	TGTGCCAGCAGCTTCCTAGTGCTCCATGCCAACAATGAGCAGTTCTTC
TRBJ2-2	.	TRBV5-1	few	CASSLGPGGHGELFF	TGCGCCAGCAGCTTGGGGCCCGGGGGCCACGGGGAGCTGTTTTTT
TRBJ1-5	TRBD1	TRBV5-5	few	CASSPGQGRNQPQHF	TGTGCCAGCAGCCCGGGACAGGGGCGCAATCAGCCCCAGCATTTT
TRBJ1-5	.	TRBV28	.	CASIQARGRWNQPQHF	TGTGCCAGCATTCAGGCGAGGGGACGTTGGAATCAGCCCCAGCATTTT
TRBJ1-2	.	TRBV6-5	few	CASSFLTTVSMFHGYTF	TGTGCCAGCAGTTTCCTAACGACAGTCAGTATGTTTCATGGCTACACCTTC
TRBJ2-3	.	TRBV5-1	.	CASSSTYTRPRADTQYF	TGCGCCAGCAGCTCGACGTATACCCGACCCCGGGCAGATACGCAGTATTTT
TRBJ2-5	TRBD1	TRBV4-1	few	CASSPTGQRETQYF	TGCGCCAGCAGCCCGACAGGGCAGCGAGAGACCCAGTACTTC
TRBJ1-1	.	TRBV7-9	few	CASLGGNTEAFF	TGTGCCAGCTTAGGCGGGAACACTGAAGCTTTCTTT
TRBJ2-3	.	TRBV7-3	.	CASSRSTVVEGDTQYF	TGTGCCAGCAGCCGTTCAACTGTTGTGGAGGGAGATACGCAGTATTTT
TRBJ2-5	.	TRBV27	many	CASSKTGTYQETQYF	TGTGCCAGCAGTAAAACAGGAACGTACCAAGAGACCCAGTACTTC
TRBJ2-3	.	TRBV12-3/TRBV12-4	few	CASRGTSIVSDTQYF	TGTGCCAGCAGGGGGACTTCCATCGTTTCAGATACGCAGTATTTT
TRBJ2-5	.	TRBV7-9	.	CASSLAATGVVTQYF	TGTGCCAGCAGCTTAGCGGCGACCGGGGTCGTGACCCAGTACTTC
TRBJ1-1	.	TRBV7-2	many	CASSSNLNTEAFF	TGTGCCAGCAGCTCAAACCTAAACACTGAAGCTTTCTTT
TRBJ1-4	.	TRBV7-2	.	CASSLVGGDEKLFF	TGTGCCAGCAGCTTAGTGGGAGGCGATGAAAAACTGTTTTTT